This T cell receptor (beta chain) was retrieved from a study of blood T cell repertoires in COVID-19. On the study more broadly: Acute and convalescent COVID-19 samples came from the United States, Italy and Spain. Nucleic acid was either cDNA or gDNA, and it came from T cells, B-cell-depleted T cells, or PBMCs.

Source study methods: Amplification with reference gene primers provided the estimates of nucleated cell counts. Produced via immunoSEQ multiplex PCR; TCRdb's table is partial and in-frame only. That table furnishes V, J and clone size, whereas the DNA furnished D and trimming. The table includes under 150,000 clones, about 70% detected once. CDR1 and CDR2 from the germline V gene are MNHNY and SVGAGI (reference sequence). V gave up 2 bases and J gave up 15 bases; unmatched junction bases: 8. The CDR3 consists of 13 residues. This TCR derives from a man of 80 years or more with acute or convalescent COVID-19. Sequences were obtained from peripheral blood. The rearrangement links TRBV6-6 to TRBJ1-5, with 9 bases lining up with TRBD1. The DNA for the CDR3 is TGTGCCAGCAGTTACCGGGGGACAGGGACTGGGCATTTT. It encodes CASSYRGTGTGHF.